This T cell receptor beta chain was captured in a study of beta chain features in type 1 diabetes. Study overall: Cell yields, gender and age were comparable in patients and healthy donors. Study outcomes and limitations: For patients and controls alike, PCR might favor shorter templates to the same degree. Moderate but significant shortening of TCRB CDR3s was recorded in all four CD4+ subsets from Type 1 diabetes patients. Patients with type 1 diabetes showed fewer VDJ junction insertions and more deletions.

A word on this clone: Its target is not known.

Germline lookup yields CDR1 SGDLS and CDR2 YYNGEE. This CDR3 is built from 15 residues. V was clipped by 4 bases and J by 4 bases, with 17 bases between them. The investigators reverse transcribed all of the isolated RNA, so they sequenced expressed TCRB transcripts. Method: immunoSEQ multiplex PCR; TCRdb's copy keeps in-frame clones and lacks some. Of about 340,000 clones detected, about a tenth appear once; the ten largest clones hold more than 0.8%. The sequence came from a young man with type 1 diabetes. Specimen: central memory CD4+ T cells from blood. The J gene is TRBJ2-5, the V gene TRBV9, with D perhaps TRBD2 (6 bases). Written as DNA, the CDR3 is TGTGCCAGCAGCCAAACGGGACTCGGAGGAGAGACCCAGTACTTC. Translated, it gives CASSQTGLGGETQYF. The complete variable domain, with remaining parts taken from reference TRBV9 and TRBJ2-5, reads DSGVTQTPKHLITATGQRVTLRCSPRSGDLSVYWYQQSLDQGLQFLIQYYNGEERAKGNILERFSAQQFPDLHSELNLSSLELGDSALYFCASSQTGLGGETQYFGPGTRLLVL.